What follows are 18 T cell receptor beta chains derived from one specimen sequenced in a study of T cells in localized non-small cell lung cancer. Only in-frame clones appear in the TCRdb table, and some are missing; sequencing was by immunoSEQ multiplex PCR. This table holds hundreds of clones, more than 20% found once. The sequenced sample was normal lung tissue next to the tumor, obtained before any cancer treatment. The receptors originated from a male donor aged 60 or over with stage III lung adenocarcinoma.

The rearrangement joins TRBV5-1 to TRBJ1-1; D may be TRBD1 (5 bases). The CDR3 covers 16 residues. V lost 0 bases, J lost 4 bases, and 16 bases lay in between. Germline assignment: CDR1 SGHRS and CDR2 YFSETQ. The DNA of the CDR3 is TGCGCCAGCAGCTTGGGATCCGGGGGGAGTGGCACTGAAGCTTTCTTT. Translating gives CASSLGSGGSGTEAFF.

V usage is TRBV29-1 and J usage is TRBJ1-2; possible D gene TRBD1, 5 bases. The CDR3 consists of 14 residues. Germline V CDR1 and CDR2: SQVTM, ANQGSEA. V was clipped by 5 bases and J by 3 bases, with 16 bases between them. CDR3 coding DNA: TGCAGCGTTTTAGGGGAGAGTTTCGACTATGGCTACACCTTC. This encodes CSVLGESFDYGYTF.

This clone rates as large. V gene TRBV11-3 combines with J gene TRBJ2-7; TRBD1 matches at 8 bases. This CDR3 has 14 amino acids. V gave up 5 bases and J gave up 1 base; unmatched junction bases: 4. Germline CDR1 is SGHNT and CDR2 is YENEEA. CDR3 nucleotide sequence: TGTGCCAGCAGCCAAGGGACAGGTTCCTACGAGCAGTACTTC. It specifies CASSQGTGSYEQYF.

The chain combines TRBV6-1 with TRBJ1-1, with 7 nucleotides matching TRBD1. Germline V gene lookup returns CDR1 MNHNS and CDR2 SASEGT. The CDR3 is made up of 13 amino acids. V was pared by 0 bases and J by 14 bases, with 9 bases of the junction left unmatched. CDR3 protein: CASSEANRDSLFF. The CDR3, as DNA: TGTGCCAGCAGTGAAGCGAACCGGGACAGTCTGTTCTTT.

This clone was detected a few times. The rearrangement uses TRBV11-3 and TRBJ2-5; tentative D call: TRBD1 (5 bases). CDR3 length: 15 residues. Germline lookup yields CDR1 SGHNT and CDR2 YENEEA. V lost 3 bases and J lost 4, with 15 bases in between. The CDR3 nucleotides read TGTGCCAGCAGCTTGGGAATAGGGGCAGGAGAGACCCAGTACTTC. As protein: CASSLGIGAGETQYF.

A few counts support this clone. The rearrangement links TRBV19 to TRBJ1-5; D uncertain. Trimming left V 10 bases short and J 0 bases short, with 22 bases between. The CDR3 has 17 residues. Germline V gives CDR1 LNHDA, CDR2 SQIVND (reference sequence). The CDR3 spells CATSDLSPFLSNQPQHF. As DNA, the CDR3 is TGTGCCACTTCGGACCTATCGCCATTCCTTAGCAATCAGCCCCAGCATTTT.

This clone rates as large. The chain joins TRBV12-5 to TRBJ1-1, with D possibly TRBD1 on 5 matching bases. The V gene's germline CDR1 is LGHNT and CDR2 FRNRAP. The CDR3 has 16 residues. This CDR3 is CASTRWGDLGNTEAFF. The CDR3 bases are TGTGCCAGCACCAGGTGGGGGGACCTGGGGAACACTGAAGCTTTCTTT.

The V gene is TRBV28, the J gene TRBJ2-6; D uncertain. The CDR3 has 18 amino acids. Germline CDR1 is MDHEN and CDR2 is SYDVKM. Trimming took 5 bases from V and 5 from J, leaving 22 bases between them. The CDR3 reads CASSREGPSQSRANVLTF. The CDR3, as DNA: TGTGCCAGCAGTCGTGAAGGTCCTTCACAAAGTCGGGCCAACGTCCTGACTTTC.

The chain combines TRBV19 with TRBJ2-3, with D hard to call. The germline gives CDR1 LNHDA, CDR2 SQIVND (reference sequence). V lost 6 bases, J lost 5 bases, and 9 bases lay in between. CDR3 size: 12 residues. CDR3 in amino acids: CASRQSGDTQYF. The CDR3 coding sequence is TGTGCCAGTAGACAGTCGGGAGATACGCAGTATTTT. The whole variable domain, remainder taken from reference TRBV19 and TRBJ2-3, is DGGITQSPKYLFRKEGQNVTLSCEQNLNHDAMYWYRQDPGQGLRLIYYSQIVNDFQKGDIAEGYSVSREKKESFPLTVTSAQKNPTAFYLCASRQSGDTQYFGPGTRLTVL.

This clone is medium-sized in the sample. The gene calls are TRBV11-3 and TRBJ2-7; D is ambiguous. V was shortened by 4 bases and J by 2 bases, with 18 bases between the two germline ends. CDR1 and CDR2 (germline): SGHNT, YENEEA. This CDR3 is built from 16 residues. The CDR3 is CASSSKAQDGTYEQYF. As DNA, the CDR3 is TGTGCCAGCAGCTCGAAGGCCCAGGACGGAACCTACGAGCAGTACTTC. Full variable domain (remainder filled in from reference TRBV11-3 and TRBJ2-7): EAGVVQSPRYKIIEKKQPVAFWCNPISGHNTLYWYLQNLGQGPELLIRYENEEAVDDSQLPKDRFSAERLKGVDSTLKIQPAELGDSAVYLCASSSKAQDGTYEQYFGPGTRLTVT.

This clone was seen only a few times. The J gene is TRBJ2-7, the V gene TRBV4-1, with D perhaps matching TRBD1 (6 bases). CDR3 length: 14 residues. V lost 1 base and J lost 4, with 11 bases in between. The V gene's germline CDR1 is MGHRA and CDR2 YSYEKL. CDR3: CASSQARGLYEQYF. In DNA form, the CDR3 reads TGCGCCAGCAGCCAAGCCAGGGGTCTTTACGAGCAGTACTTC.

The chain recombines TRBV19 with TRBJ1-1, with D unresolved. The V and J ends lost 4 bases and 7 bases respectively, with 10 bases between them. This CDR3 comprises 12 residues. Per germline, CDR1 LNHDA and CDR2 SQIVND (reference sequence). The CDR3 sequence: CASSTRTGEAFF. CDR3 DNA sequence: TGTGCCAGTAGTACTAGGACGGGTGAAGCTTTCTTT.

This clone counts as large. The V and J genes are TRBV6-1 and TRBJ2-2; D remains unclear. Trimming took 1 base from V and 6 from J, leaving 15 bases between them. The CDR3 extends over 16 amino acids. Per the germline V gene, CDR1 is MNHNS and CDR2 is SASEGT. In DNA form, the CDR3 reads TGTGCCAGCAGTGAAGAAAGGCTGGCCTTGTCCGGGGAGCTGTTTTTT. Encoded protein: CASSEERLALSGELFF.

The V and J genes are TRBV30 and TRBJ2-7; D uncertain. V shed 3 bases and J shed 1 base, with 10 bases lying between them. CDR1 is GTSNPN, CDR2 SVGIG, per germline (reference sequence). The CDR3 consists of 13 residues. This CDR3 is CAWSPTGSYEQYF. The CDR3 region has the DNA TGTGCCTGGAGCCCCACCGGTTCCTACGAGCAGTACTTC.

This clone has a handful of counts. The CDR3 DNA sequence: TGCGCCAGCAGCCCGACAGAGTTGTACGAGCAGTACTTC. Protein product: CASSPTELYEQYF. V and J are TRBV4-1 and TRBJ2-7; perhaps TRBD1 as D (5 bases). Trimming stripped 4 bases from V and 4 bases from J, with 11 bases between. Germline CDR1 is MGHRA and CDR2 is YSYEKL. CDR3 length: 13 amino acids.

This clone came up a few times. This CDR3 is CASSDRDTGELFF. The CDR3 nucleotides read TGTGCCAGCAGTGACAGGGACACCGGGGAGCTGTTTTTT. J is TRBJ2-2 and V is TRBV6-8; 7 positions agree with TRBD1. Germline values: CDR1 MNHGY, CDR2 SAAAGT. This CDR3 contains 13 residues. Trimming cost V 5 bases and J 3 bases; bases outside gene matches: 0.

This clone was seen a few times. This rearrangement joins TRBV9 to TRBJ2-5; 8 bases are shared with TRBD1. The CDR3 spans 15 residues. The germline V gene encodes CDR1 SGDLS and CDR2 YYNGEE. The V gene end was trimmed by 5 bases and the J gene end by 5 bases; junction bases not matched to a gene: 11. In DNA form, the CDR3 reads TGTGCCAGCAGTGCCGACCGACAGGGGAGGGAGACCCAGTACTTC. As protein: CASSADRQGRETQYF. The complete variable domain, with remaining parts taken from reference TRBV9 and TRBJ2-5, reads DSGVTQTPKHLITATGQRVTLRCSPRSGDLSVYWYQQSLDQGLQFLIQYYNGEERAKGNILERFSAQQFPDLHSELNLSSLELGDSALYFCASSADRQGRETQYFGPGTRLLVL.

In its sample, this clone ranks as large (0.1 to 1%). V gene TRBV12-5 combines with J gene TRBJ2-1, with a tentative D call TRBD1 (5 bases). CDR3 length: 16 residues. Germline V gene data show CDR1 as LGHNT and CDR2 as FRNRAP. The CDR3 loop reads CASTYSKGPGGNEQFF. The CDR3 DNA reads as TGTGCCAGCACCTATAGTAAGGGGCCGGGTGGAAATGAGCAGTTCTTC.